This T cell receptor (beta chain) was identified in a study of CD8+CD57+ T cells in acquired aplastic anemia. Study-level background: Recorded DNA amounts for sorted CD4+ and CD8+ cells had an average of 3.2 ug. The study's findings and limits: Significant differences in CD8+ Simpson's diversity were not observed between patients and controls. Patients and controls shared about 30 CD8+ CDR3 sequences, which appeared highly expressed in patients and within their immunodominant clones.

This clonotype was detected ten times or more. What it recognizes is unknown. All patients picked for sequencing had shown, by flow cytometry, an expansion of CD8+CD57+ cells. Patients uniformly had severe acquired aplastic anemia. The template for TCR beta VDJ and CDR3 sequence profiling was genomic DNA. MiXCR, run by TCRdb on the reads, gives a single entry per CDR3 protein. This sample has about 150,000 distinct CDR3 sequences, with about 50% found just once. The germline V and J ends were trimmed by 1 base and 0 bases, with 10 bases remaining between them. CDR3 length: 16 amino acids. In germline, CDR1 is SGHAT, CDR2 FQDESV (reference sequence).

V gene TRBV11-1 combines with J gene TRBJ1-3; D not resolved. Material: sorted CD4+, CD8+, or CD8+CD57+ T cells (not recorded which) from PBMCs. The source of this sequence is a human donor with aplastic anemia. The CDR3 DNA is TGTGCCAGCAGCTTAGAAGAGAGTAGCTCTGGAAACACCATATATTTT. Protein product: CASSLEESSSGNTIYF.